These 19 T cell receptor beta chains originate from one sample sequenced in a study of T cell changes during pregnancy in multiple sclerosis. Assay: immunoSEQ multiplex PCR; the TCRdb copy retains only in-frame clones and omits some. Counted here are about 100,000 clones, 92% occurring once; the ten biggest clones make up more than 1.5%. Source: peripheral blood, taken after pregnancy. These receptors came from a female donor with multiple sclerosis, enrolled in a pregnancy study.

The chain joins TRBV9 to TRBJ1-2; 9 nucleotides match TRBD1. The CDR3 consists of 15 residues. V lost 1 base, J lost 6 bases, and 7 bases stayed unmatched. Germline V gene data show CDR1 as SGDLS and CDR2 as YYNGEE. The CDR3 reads CASSVSGQGMDGYTF. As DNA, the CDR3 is TGTGCCAGCAGCGTATCAGGACAGGGGATGGATGGCTACACCTTC.

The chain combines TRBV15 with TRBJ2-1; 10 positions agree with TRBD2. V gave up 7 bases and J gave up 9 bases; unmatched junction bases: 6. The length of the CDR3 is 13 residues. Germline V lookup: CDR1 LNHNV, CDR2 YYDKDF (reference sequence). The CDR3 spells CATTDSGRREQFF. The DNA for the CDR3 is TGTGCCACCACCGATAGCGGGAGGCGTGAGCAGTTCTTC.

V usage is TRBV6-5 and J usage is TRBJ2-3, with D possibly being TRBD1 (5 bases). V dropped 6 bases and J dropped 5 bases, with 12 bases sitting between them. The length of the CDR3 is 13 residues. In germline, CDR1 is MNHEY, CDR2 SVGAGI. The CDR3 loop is CASRDRGIDTQYF. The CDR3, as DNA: TGTGCCAGCAGAGACAGAGGTATAGATACGCAGTATTTT.

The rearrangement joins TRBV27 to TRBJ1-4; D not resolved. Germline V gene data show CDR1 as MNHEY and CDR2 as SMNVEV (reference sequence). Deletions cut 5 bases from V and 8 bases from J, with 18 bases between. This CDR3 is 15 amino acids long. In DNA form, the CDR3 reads TGTGCCAGCAGTCCCAAATTGGATGGCGGCGAAAAACTGTTTTTT. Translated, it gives CASSPKLDGGEKLFF.

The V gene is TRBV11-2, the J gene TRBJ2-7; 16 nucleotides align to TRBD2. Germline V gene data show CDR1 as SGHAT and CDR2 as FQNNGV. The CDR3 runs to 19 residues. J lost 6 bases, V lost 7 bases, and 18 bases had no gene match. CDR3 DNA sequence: TGTGCCAGCACCACCTGGGGCGGGACTAGCGGGAGGGGATCCAGCGAGCAGTACTTC. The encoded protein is CASTTWGGTSGRGSSEQYF.

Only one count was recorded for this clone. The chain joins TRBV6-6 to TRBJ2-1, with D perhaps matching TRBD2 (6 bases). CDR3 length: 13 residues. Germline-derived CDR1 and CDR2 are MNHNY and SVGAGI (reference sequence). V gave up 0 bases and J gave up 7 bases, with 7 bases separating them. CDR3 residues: CASSYSGRNEQFF. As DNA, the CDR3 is TGTGCCAGCAGTTACTCAGGGAGGAATGAGCAGTTCTTC.

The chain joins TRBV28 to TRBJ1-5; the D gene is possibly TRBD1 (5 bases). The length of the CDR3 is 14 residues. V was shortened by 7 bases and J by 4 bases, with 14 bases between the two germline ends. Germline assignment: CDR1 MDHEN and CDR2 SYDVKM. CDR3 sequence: CASIRWGENQPQHF. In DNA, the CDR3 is TGTGCCAGCATCCGGTGGGGGGAGAATCAGCCCCAGCATTTT.

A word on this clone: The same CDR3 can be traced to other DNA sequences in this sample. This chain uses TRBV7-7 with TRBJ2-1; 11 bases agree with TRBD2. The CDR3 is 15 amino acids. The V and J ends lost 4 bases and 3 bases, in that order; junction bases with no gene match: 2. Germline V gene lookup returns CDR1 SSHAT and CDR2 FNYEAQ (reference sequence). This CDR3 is CASSSGTSGYNEQFF. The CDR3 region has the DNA TGTGCCAGCAGCTCAGGGACTAGCGGCTACAATGAGCAGTTCTTC.

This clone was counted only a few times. CDR3 bases: TGTGCCAGCTCAGCGGGGGATGAAGAGACCCAGTACTTC. Its protein product is CASSAGDEETQYF. This chain uses TRBV6-5 with TRBJ2-5, with TRBD2 matching over 8 bases. Looked up from germline, CDR1 is MNHEY and CDR2 is SVGAGI. The CDR3 has 13 amino acids. The J segment lost 3 bases and the V segment lost 8 bases, leaving 5 bases of the junction unmatched.

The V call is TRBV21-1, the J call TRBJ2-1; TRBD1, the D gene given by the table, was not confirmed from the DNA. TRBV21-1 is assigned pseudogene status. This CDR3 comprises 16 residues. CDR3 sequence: CASRPTPRGTYNEQFF. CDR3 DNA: TGTGCCAGCAGGCCTACTCCCAGGGGGACCTACAATGAGCAGTTCTTC.

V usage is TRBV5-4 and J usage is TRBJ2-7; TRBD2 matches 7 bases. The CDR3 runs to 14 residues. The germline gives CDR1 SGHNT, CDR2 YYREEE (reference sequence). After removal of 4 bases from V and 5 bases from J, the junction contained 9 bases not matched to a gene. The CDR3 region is CASSPATSPHEQYF. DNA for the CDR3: TGTGCCAGCAGCCCCGCGACTAGCCCCCACGAGCAGTACTTC.

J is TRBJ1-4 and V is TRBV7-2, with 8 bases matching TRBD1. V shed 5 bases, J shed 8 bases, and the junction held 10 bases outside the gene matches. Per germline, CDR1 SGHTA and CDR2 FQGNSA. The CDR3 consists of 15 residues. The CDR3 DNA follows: TGTGCCAGCAGCCTACACCAGGGGGCGGGGGAAAAACTGTTTTTT. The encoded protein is CASSLHQGAGEKLFF.

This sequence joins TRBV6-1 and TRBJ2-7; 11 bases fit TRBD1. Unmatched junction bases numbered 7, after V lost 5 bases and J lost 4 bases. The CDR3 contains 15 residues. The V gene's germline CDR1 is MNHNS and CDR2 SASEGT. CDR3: CASSLRTGGSYEQYF. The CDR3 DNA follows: TGTGCCAGCAGTCTACGGACAGGGGGCTCGTACGAGCAGTACTTC.

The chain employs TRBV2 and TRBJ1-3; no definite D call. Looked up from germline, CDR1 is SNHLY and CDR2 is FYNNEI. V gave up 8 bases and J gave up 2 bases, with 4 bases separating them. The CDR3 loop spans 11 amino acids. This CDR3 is CASFTGNTIYF. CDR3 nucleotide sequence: TGTGCCAGCTTCACTGGAAACACCATATATTTT. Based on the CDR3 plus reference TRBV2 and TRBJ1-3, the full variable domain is EPEVTQTPSHQVTQMGQEVILRCVPISNHLYFYWYRQILGQKVEFLVSFYNNEISEKSEIFDDQFSVERPDGSNFTLKIRSTKLEDSAMYFCASFTGNTIYFGEGSWLTVV.

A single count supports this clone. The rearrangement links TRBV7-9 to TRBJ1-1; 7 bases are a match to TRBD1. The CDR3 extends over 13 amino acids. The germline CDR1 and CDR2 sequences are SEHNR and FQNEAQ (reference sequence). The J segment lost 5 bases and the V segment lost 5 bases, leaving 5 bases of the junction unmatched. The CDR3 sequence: CASSATGQTEAFF. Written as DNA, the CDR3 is TGTGCCAGCAGCGCGACGGGACAGACTGAAGCTTTCTTT.

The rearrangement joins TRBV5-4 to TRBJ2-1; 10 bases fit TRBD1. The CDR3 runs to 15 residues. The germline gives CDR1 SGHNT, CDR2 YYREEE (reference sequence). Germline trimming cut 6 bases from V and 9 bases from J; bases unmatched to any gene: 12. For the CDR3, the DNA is TGTGCCAGCATCTCCTCGGGACAGGGGTGGACTGAGCAGTTCTTC. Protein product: CASISSGQGWTEQFF. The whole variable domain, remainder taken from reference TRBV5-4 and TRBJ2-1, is ETGVTQSPTHLIKTRGQQVTLRCSSQSGHNTVSWYQQALGQGPQFIFQYYREEENGRGNFPPRFSGLQFPNYSSELNVNALELDDSALYLCASISSGQGWTEQFFGPGTRLTVL.

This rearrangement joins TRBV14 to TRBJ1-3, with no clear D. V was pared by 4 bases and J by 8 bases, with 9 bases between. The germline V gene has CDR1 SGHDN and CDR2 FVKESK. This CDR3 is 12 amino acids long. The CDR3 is CASSPFGYTIYF. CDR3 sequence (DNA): TGTGCCAGCAGCCCCTTCGGGTACACCATATATTTT.

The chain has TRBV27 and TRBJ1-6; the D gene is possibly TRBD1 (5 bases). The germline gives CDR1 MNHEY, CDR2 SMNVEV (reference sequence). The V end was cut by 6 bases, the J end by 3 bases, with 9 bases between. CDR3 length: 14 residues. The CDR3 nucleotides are TGTGCCAGCAGGGGGGGATTCTATAATTCACCCCTCCACTTT. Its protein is CASRGGFYNSPLHF.

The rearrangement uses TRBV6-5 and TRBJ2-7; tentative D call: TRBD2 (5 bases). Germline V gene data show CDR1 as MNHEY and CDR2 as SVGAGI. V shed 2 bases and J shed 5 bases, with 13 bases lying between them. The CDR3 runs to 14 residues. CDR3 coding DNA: TGTGCCAGCAGTTACAAGGGAGAAGTGAACGAGCAGTACTTC. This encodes CASSYKGEVNEQYF.